The 28 T cell receptor beta chains presented below share a single source sample, sequenced in a study of Ad26.COV2.S vaccination and SARS-CoV-2 variants. Method: immunoSEQ multiplex PCR; TCRdb's copy keeps in-frame clones and lacks some. The table lists 360,000 or so clones, around nine tenths of them singletons, with more than 3% in the top ten. Treatment: about 20 received Ad26.COV2.S at low or high dose, single or two shots; about 5 received placebo; per-sample allocation not given. Samples were taken on day 63 after the first vaccine or placebo injection. The source material was peripheral blood, sampled in a trial of Ad26.COV2.S vaccine versus placebo. These receptors were taken from a person between 18 and 65 years old who received the Ad26.COV2.S COVID-19 vaccine or a placebo.

This sequence joins TRBV5-1 and TRBJ1-1; 9 bases are shared with TRBD1. CDR3 length: 16 amino acids. V shed 3 bases and J 2 bases; nucleotides not matched to a gene: 8. Germline V gene lookup returns CDR1 SGHRS and CDR2 YFSETQ. The chain's CDR3 is CASSSLPGQGNTEAFF. Written as DNA, the CDR3 is TGCGCCAGCAGCTCATTACCGGGACAGGGTAACACTGAAGCTTTCTTT.

The rearrangement uses TRBV11-2 and TRBJ2-7; a weak D match, TRBD2 (6 bases). The CDR3 loop spans 17 amino acids. Germline CDR1 reads SGHAT; CDR2 reads FQNNGV. The V gene lost 2 bases and the J gene lost 2 bases, with 19 bases spanning the gap. The DNA for the CDR3 is TGTGCCAGCAGCTTATTACGTCGGCGGGGCGCGACCTACGAGCAGTACTTC. It codes for CASSLLRRRGATYEQYF.

The chain recombines TRBV27 with TRBJ2-7; 8 bases align to TRBD1. Germline CDR1 is MNHEY and CDR2 is SMNVEV (reference sequence). V lost 5 bases to trimming and J lost 2 bases; unmatched junction nucleotides: 8. The CDR3 runs 15 residues. This CDR3 reads CASSKRTGITYEQYF. The CDR3 DNA sequence: TGTGCCAGCAGTAAACGGACAGGGATAACCTACGAGCAGTACTTC.

This chain uses TRBV12-3 or TRBV12-4 with TRBJ2-7; D not certain. The CDR3 is 11 amino acids. Between the trimmed V and J ends, which lost 5 bases and 7 bases, there was a span of 9 bases. This CDR3 is CASSPLEEQYF. The CDR3 DNA follows: TGTGCCAGCAGTCCACTGGAGGAGCAGTACTTC.

The V call is TRBV27, the J call TRBJ2-2; D uncertain. Per the germline V gene, CDR1 is MNHEY and CDR2 is SMNVEV (reference sequence). The CDR3 loop spans 12 amino acids. V lost 5 bases to trimming and J lost 4 bases, with 5 bases between them. As DNA, the CDR3 is TGTGCCAGCAGTCGTTTCACCGGGGAGCTGTTTTTT. This encodes CASSRFTGELFF.

J is TRBJ2-3 and V is TRBV10-3, with D hard to call. Germline loops: CDR1 ENHRY, CDR2 SYGVKD. V shed 4 bases and J shed 0 bases, with 11 bases lying between them. The CDR3 is 15 residues long. CDR3 nucleotides: TGTGCCATCAGTGGTCATTTGACTAGCACAGATACGCAGTATTTT. It encodes CAISGHLTSTDTQYF.

The genes are TRBV5-1 and TRBJ1-3, with D unclear. Germline V gives CDR1 SGHRS, CDR2 YFSETQ. V gave up 0 bases and J gave up 4 bases, with 14 bases separating them. This CDR3 region has 16 residues. The CDR3 region is CASSLASGGVGNTIYF. In nucleotides, the CDR3 is TGCGCCAGCAGCTTGGCGTCCGGCGGGGTCGGAAACACCATATATTTT.

V and J are TRBV30 and TRBJ1-2, with D possibly TRBD1 on 6 matching bases. Germline loops: CDR1 GTSNPN, CDR2 SVGIG (reference sequence). The ends were cut back, 4 bases at V and 4 bases at J, with 10 bases in the middle. The CDR3 contains 12 residues. The CDR3 DNA sequence: TGTGCCTGGAACACGGACAGCTATGGCTACACCTTC. Its translation: CAWNTDSYGYTF.

This clone was picked up many times. This sequence joins TRBV6-5 and TRBJ1-2; 9 bases are shared with TRBD1. The CDR3 totals 16 residues. Germline CDR1 is MNHEY and CDR2 is SVGAGI. The V and J ends lost 0 bases and 5 bases, in that order; junction bases with no gene match: 7. CDR3 DNA: TGTGCCAGCAGTTACTCAGGTTTGGGACAGGGTTATGGCTACACCTTC. Amino acid sequence: CASSYSGLGQGYGYTF.

CDR3 sequence: CAISDRQGSYEQYF. The CDR3 coding sequence is TGTGCCATCAGTGACCGACAGGGCTCCTACGAGCAGTACTTC. The rearrangement links TRBV10-3 to TRBJ2-7, with TRBD1 matching 7 bases. The V gene end was trimmed by 3 bases and the J gene end by 0 bases; junction bases not matched to a gene: 2. Per germline, CDR1 ENHRY and CDR2 SYGVKD. The CDR3 spans 14 residues.

The V call is TRBV6-5, the J call TRBJ1-2; the match to TRBD1 covers 7 bases. V lost 2 bases to trimming and J lost 8 bases; unmatched junction nucleotides: 8. Germline CDR1 is MNHEY and CDR2 is SVGAGI. This CDR3 has 14 residues. CDR3 sequence reads: CASSYPGTAEGYTF. The CDR3 DNA follows: TGTGCCAGCAGTTACCCCGGGACAGCTGAAGGCTACACCTTC.

This chain uses TRBV9 with TRBJ2-4, with TRBD2 identical over 9 bases. V lost 0 bases, J lost 6 bases, and 4 bases stayed unmatched. In germline, CDR1 is SGDLS, CDR2 YYNGEE. This CDR3 has 15 amino acids. CDR3 sequence: CASSVGERGVNIQYF. The CDR3 bases are TGTGCCAGCAGCGTAGGGGAGCGGGGGGTAAACATTCAGTACTTC.

The genes are TRBV19 and TRBJ2-6; a weak D match, TRBD1 (5 bases). V gave up 7 bases and J gave up 0 bases, with 13 bases separating them. Germline CDR1 reads LNHDA; CDR2 reads SQIVND (reference sequence). The CDR3 has 16 amino acids. The DNA of the CDR3 is TGTGCCAGTACCAGGGTGCCCCTCTCTGGGGCCAACGTCCTGACTTTC. Its translation is CASTRVPLSGANVLTF.

This sequence joins TRBV27 and TRBJ1-1; weak D call: TRBD1 (6 bases). The CDR3 runs 14 residues. In germline, CDR1 is MNHEY, CDR2 SMNVEV (reference sequence). V lost 4 bases and J 1 base, leaving 10 bases between the germline ends. The CDR3 sequence is CASSWIGGNTEAFF. In nucleotides, the CDR3 is TGTGCCAGCAGTTGGATAGGGGGGAACACTGAAGCTTTCTTT.

This chain links TRBV5-1 with TRBJ1-2, with D possibly being TRBD1 (5 bases). V gave up 2 bases and J gave up 2 bases, with 16 bases separating them. Germline values: CDR1 SGHRS, CDR2 YFSETQ. The CDR3 is 16 amino acids. CDR3 DNA sequence: TGCGCCAGCAGCTTCCAACCACCCGACAGCAACTATGGCTACACCTTC. Its protein product is CASSFQPPDSNYGYTF.

Notes on this clone: The same CDR3 can be traced to other DNA sequences in this sample. This chain links TRBV11-2 with TRBJ1-2; 7 positions match TRBD1. Unmatched junction bases numbered 2, after V lost 5 bases and J lost 2 bases. CDR3 length: 13 amino acids. Germline V lookup: CDR1 SGHAT, CDR2 FQNNGV. This chain's CDR3 is CASSLQGNYGYTF. The CDR3 DNA follows: TGTGCCAGCAGCCTACAGGGGAACTATGGCTACACCTTC.

This chain links TRBV4-2 with TRBJ2-7; TRBD1 is a possible D gene (5 bases). This CDR3 contains 14 residues. CDR1 LGHNA and CDR2 YNFKEQ come from the germline V gene. The V and J ends lost 1 base and 0 bases respectively, with 7 bases between them. The CDR3 DNA reads TGTGCCAGCAGCCAAGGGGGCAGCTCCTACGAGCAGTACTTC. The encoded protein is CASSQGGSSYEQYF.

The V and J genes are TRBV2 and TRBJ1-2; unclear D gene. CDR3 length: 15 residues. The V and J ends lost 7 bases and 1 base respectively, with 16 bases between them. Germline lookup yields CDR1 SNHLY and CDR2 FYNNEI. The CDR3 protein is CASNGEAGVNYGYTF. CDR3 DNA: TGTGCCAGCAACGGAGAGGCGGGTGTTAACTATGGCTACACCTTC.

The V and J genes are TRBV9 and TRBJ1-2; tentatively, D is TRBD1 (5 bases). V lost 3 bases and J lost 4, with 13 bases in between. Germline lookup yields CDR1 SGDLS and CDR2 YYNGEE. The CDR3 consists of 14 residues. CDR3 region: CASSGPGSVYGYTF. In DNA form, the CDR3 reads TGTGCCAGCAGCGGGCCAGGGAGTGTCTATGGCTACACCTTC.

This chain uses TRBV6-5 with TRBJ1-4, with TRBD1 as a possible D gene (6 bases). Looked up from germline, CDR1 is MNHEY and CDR2 is SVGAGI. The ends were cut back, 6 bases at V and 7 bases at J, with 15 bases in the middle. This CDR3 contains 14 residues. The CDR3 sequence is CASRLQGSGEKLFF. In nucleotides, the CDR3 is TGTGCCAGCAGACTACAGGGCAGTGGTGAAAAACTGTTTTTT.

The chain uses TRBV12-3 or TRBV12-4 and TRBJ2-2, with no clear D. With 5 bases removed from V and 11 bases from J, the gap between germline ends came to 9 bases. The CDR3 length is 11 residues. For the CDR3, the DNA is TGTGCCAGCAGTCCCCGGGTTGAGCTGTTTTTT. This codes for CASSPRVELFF.

The rearrangement joins TRBV30 to TRBJ2-6, with 7 positions matching TRBD1. Per the germline V gene, CDR1 is GTSNPN and CDR2 is SVGIG (reference sequence). The CDR3 has 19 amino acids. The ends lost 1 base at V and 1 base at J; junction bases unmatched: 13. The CDR3 sequence is CAWSGASGQAISGANVLTF. CDR3 nucleotide sequence: TGTGCCTGGAGTGGGGCAAGCGGACAGGCGATATCTGGGGCCAACGTCCTGACTTTC.

J is TRBJ1-4 and V is TRBV2; TRBD1 matches 7 bases. CDR3 length: 14 residues. V gave up 1 base and J gave up 7 bases; unmatched junction bases: 3. Germline CDR1 SNHLY, CDR2 FYNNEI. CDR3 coding DNA: TGTGCCAGCAGTGAAGAGGGGGCTGGTGAAAAACTGTTTTTT. Its translation is CASSEEGAGEKLFF.

This clone was counted between two and nine times. The chain employs TRBV6-6 and TRBJ1-5; maybe TRBD1 (5 bases). Trimming left V 2 bases short and J 7 bases short, with 12 bases between. CDR1 is MNHNY, CDR2 SVGAGI, per germline (reference sequence). The CDR3 has 14 amino acids. In nucleotides, the CDR3 is TGTGCCAGCAGTTACGGGGGATTCAAGCAGCCCCAGCATTTT. This translates into CASSYGGFKQPQHF.

This chain connects TRBV27 to TRBJ1-1; 9 bases are a match to TRBD1. The CDR3 is made up of 11 amino acids. Per germline, CDR1 MNHEY and CDR2 SMNVEV (reference sequence). V was clipped by 4 bases and J by 10 bases; unmatched bases: 1. In nucleotides, the CDR3 is TGTGCCAGCAGTTCGACAGGGGGAGCTTTCTTT. It is translated as CASSSTGGAFF.

The V call is TRBV7-3, the J call TRBJ2-7; TRBD2 matches at 9 bases. Trimming removed 1 base from V and 6 bases from J; junction bases left unmatched: 4. This CDR3 region has 14 residues. The germline V gene has CDR1 SGHTA and CDR2 FQGTGA. The CDR3 spells CASSLSGGASEQYF. Here the CDR3 DNA reads TGTGCCAGCAGCTTAAGCGGGGGGGCCTCCGAGCAGTACTTC.

The CDR3 DNA reads TGCAGCGTTGAAGGGGAACAGCGGGGGGCCAATTACAATGAGCAGTTCTTC. This gives the protein CSVEGEQRGANYNEQFF. The chain joins TRBV29-1 to TRBJ2-1; 9 positions agree with TRBD2. This CDR3 has 17 residues. Germline-derived CDR1 and CDR2 are SQVTM and ANQGSEA. V lost 1 base to trimming and J lost 4 bases; unmatched junction nucleotides: 11.

This clone was detected only once. The genes are TRBV12-3 or TRBV12-4 and TRBJ1-1, with unresolved D. The CDR3 is 13 residues long. V lost 8 bases and J 6 bases, leaving 16 bases between the germline ends. Here the CDR3 reads CASAWRERAEAFF. The CDR3 nucleotides are TGTGCCAGCGCCTGGAGGGAGCGCGCTGAAGCTTTCTTT.